These T cell receptor beta chains were read from a single sample in a study of T cell responses to AZD1222 COVID-19 vaccine. The repertoire was sequenced with immunoSEQ multiplex PCR; TCRdb's copy has only in-frame clones and lacks some. The sample holds 200,000 or so clones, 93% seen once. Sequencing used peripheral blood, obtained 28 days after the second AZD1222 dose. These receptors all stem from an adult who received the AZD1222 COVID-19 vaccine. Each CDR3 is given with its conserved first and last residue. D genes are given only for firm matches. Expanded clones are given a class, and other clones once, few, many or no size at all.

J gene	clone size	D gene	V gene	CDR3 protein	CDR3 DNA
TRBJ1-2	-	TRBD1	TRBV13	CASSSPDRGNYGYTF	TGTGCCAGCAGCTCCCCGGACAGGGGTAACTATGGCTACACCTTC
TRBJ1-5	-	-	TRBV3-1/TRBV3-2	CASSQDEIQPQHF	TGTGCCAGCAGCCAAGATGAGATTCAGCCCCAGCATTTT
TRBJ2-1	-	TRBD2	TRBV6-4	CASSGRAGGRNEQFF	TGTGCCAGCAGTGGAAGAGCGGGGGGTCGCAATGAGCAGTTCTTC
TRBJ1-5	-	-	TRBV27	CASSLKMNQPQHF	TGTGCCAGCAGTTTAAAAATGAATCAGCCCCAGCATTTT
TRBJ1-2	once	TRBD1	TRBV27	CASSQGTGNYGYTF	TGTGCCAGCAGCCAGGGGACAGGGAACTATGGCTACACCTTC
TRBJ1-2	-	-	TRBV2	CATPAGSYGYTF	TGTGCTACTCCAGCGGGAAGTTATGGCTACACCTTC
TRBJ2-7	once	TRBD2	TRBV5-5	CASSPPLAGGAYEQYF	TGTGCCAGCAGCCCGCCACTAGCGGGGGGGGCCTACGAGCAGTACTTC
TRBJ2-7	-	-	TRBV19	CASSITSQTYTYEQYF	TGTGCCAGTAGTATAACTTCACAGACTTATACCTACGAGCAGTACTTC
TRBJ2-5	once	TRBD1	TRBV19	CASSIVGGWETQYF	TGTGCCAGTAGTATAGTAGGGGGCTGGGAGACCCAGTACTTC
TRBJ2-7	-	-	TRBV28	CASSFIPGTIGSYEQYF	TGTGCCAGCAGTTTCATCCCCGGGACAATTGGGAGTTACGAGCAGTACTTC
TRBJ1-6	-	-	TRBV7-9	CASRKTRTDSSYNSPLHF	TGTGCCAGCAGAAAGACCCGGACAGATAGCTCCTATAATTCACCCCTCCACTTT
TRBJ1-2	-	TRBD1	TRBV4-2	CASSQVGTGGYGYTF	TGTGCCAGCAGCCAAGTTGGGACAGGGGGCTATGGCTACACCTTC
TRBJ1-1	-	-	TRBV28	CASSHNSYKNTEAFF	TGTGCCAGCAGTCACAACAGCTATAAGAACACTGAAGCTTTCTTT
TRBJ1-1	-	-	TRBV18	CASSPPNGDFGAFF	TGTGCCAGCTCACCACCAAACGGGGATTTCGGAGCTTTCTTT